The 18 T cell receptor beta chains below come from one sample, sequenced in a study of blood T cells in healthy people across ages. The use of a sample-barcoded 5' primer and a J-beta primer mix characterized a second PCR of roughly 6 to 11 cycles. In TCRdb, the 5' RACE reads were re-called with MiXCR into one record per CDR3 protein. The sample has fewer than 2,000,000 distinct CDR3 sequences, around 35% seen once. Sequencing used blood. These receptors all stem from a woman in her thirties in good health.

The genes are TRBV20-1 and TRBJ2-1, with D uncertain. Trimming removed 0 bases from V and 7 bases from J, with 10 bases in between. This CDR3 is 13 amino acids long. Germline V lookup: CDR1 DFQATT, CDR2 SNEGSKA (reference sequence). Here the CDR3 reads CSARDPLLNEQFF. CDR3 DNA: TGCAGTGCTAGAGACCCCTTGTTGAATGAGCAGTTCTTC.

V gene TRBV20-1 combines with J gene TRBJ1-2; a weak D match, TRBD1 (5 bases). Germline lookup yields CDR1 DFQATT and CDR2 SNEGSKA (reference sequence). The V gene lost 6 bases and the J gene lost 3 bases, with 14 bases spanning the gap. The CDR3 runs to 13 residues. The CDR3 loop is CSAGEGSHYGYTF. The CDR3 DNA reads as TGCAGTGCGGGCGAGGGGTCACACTATGGCTACACCTTC.

This clonotype was detected a few times. The rearrangement joins TRBV7-6 to TRBJ2-3; D may be TRBD1 or TRBD2 (6 bases each). This CDR3 is built from 15 residues. Germline lookup yields CDR1 SGHVS and CDR2 FNYEAQ. Between the trimmed V and J ends, which lost 5 bases and 9 bases, there was a span of 21 bases. CDR3: CASSLSRGLGNTQYF. For the CDR3, the DNA is TGTGCCAGCAGCCTGTCACGGGGGCTGGGTAACACGCAGTATTTT.

This rearrangement joins TRBV20-1 to TRBJ2-4; 7 positions agree with TRBD2. The germline CDR1 and CDR2 sequences are DFQATT and SNEGSKA (reference sequence). The CDR3 runs 11 residues. V shed 3 bases, J shed 13 bases, and the junction held 6 bases outside the gene matches. Written as DNA, the CDR3 is TGCAGTGCTAGTGGGGGGGAGGAGCAGTACTTC. This encodes CSASGGEEQYF.

The chain combines TRBV14 with TRBJ1-2; 8 bases agree with TRBD1. The ends lost 8 bases at V and 0 bases at J; junction bases unmatched: 2. CDR3 length: 13 amino acids. The germline V gene encodes CDR1 SGHDN and CDR2 FVKESK. The CDR3 spells CASRQGTNYGYTF. The DNA for the CDR3 is TGTGCCAGCCGACAGGGGACTAACTATGGCTACACCTTC.

This clonotype was detected only a few times. The J gene is TRBJ2-3, the V gene TRBV7-2, with D perhaps TRBD2 (5 bases). Germline values: CDR1 SGHTA, CDR2 FQGNSA. The CDR3 spans 13 residues. Trimming removed 10 bases from V and 2 bases from J, with 13 bases in between. CDR3 bases: TGTGCCATCAACGGACTCCTCACAGATACGCAGTATTTT. Translation: CAINGLLTDTQYF.

The V call is TRBV20-1, the J call TRBJ2-5; 9 nucleotides match TRBD2. The CDR3 totals 14 residues. V lost 3 bases and J lost 11; bases outside the gene matches: 13. CDR1 is DFQATT, CDR2 SNEGSKA, per germline (reference sequence). This CDR3 is CSASRREGHNEQYF. As DNA, the CDR3 is TGCAGTGCTAGTAGGCGGGAGGGCCACAATGAGCAGTACTTC.

The chain employs TRBV4-1 and TRBJ1-6, with 8 bases that match TRBD1. This CDR3 contains 18 residues. J lost 10 bases, V lost 1 base, and 15 bases had no gene match. The germline V gene has CDR1 MGHRA and CDR2 YSYEKL. The CDR3 spells CASSQVSGGRSILSPLHF. DNA of the CDR3: TGCGCCAGCAGCCAAGTCTCAGGGGGCCGTTCCATCTTGTCACCCCTCCACTTT.

The J gene is TRBJ1-6, the V gene TRBV27; unclear D gene. CDR1 MNHEY and CDR2 SMNVEV come from the germline V gene (reference sequence). The V gene lost 2 bases and the J gene lost 7 bases, with 12 bases spanning the gap. The CDR3 has 15 amino acids. CDR3 region: CASSLIRVANSPLHF. CDR3 coding DNA: TGTGCCAGCAGTTTAATCCGCGTCGCAAATTCACCCCTCCACTTT.

This clonotype was detected only a few times. A read error may explain this, as a much larger clone is one base away. V is TRBV29-1 and J is TRBJ2-5; 9 bases line up with TRBD1. The CDR3 is made up of 12 amino acids. After removal of 8 bases from V and 11 bases from J, the junction contained 12 bases not matched to a gene. The germline gives CDR1 SQVTM, CDR2 ANQGSEA. CDR3: CSLTGGSGEQYF. CDR3 coding DNA: TGCAGCCTCACAGGGGGCTCGGGGGAGCAGTACTTC.

This clonotype appeared a few times. One end of the junction is discordant with germline, which a read error may explain. The V and J genes are TRBV2 and TRBJ2-6; D is undetermined. The CDR3 length is 13 residues. Germline CDR1 SNHLY, CDR2 FYNNEI. The CDR3 bases are TGTGCCAGCATGCTCTCTGGGACCAACGTCCTGACTTTC. Encoded protein: CASMLSGTNVLTF.

J is TRBJ2-7 and V is TRBV24-1, with 9 bases that match TRBD1. V lost 7 bases to trimming and J lost 2 bases; unmatched junction nucleotides: 2. The CDR3 is 13 residues long. In germline, CDR1 is KGHDR, CDR2 SFDVKD. The CDR3 DNA reads TGTGCCACCAGCCGGACAGGGGCCTACGAGCAGTACTTC. The encoded protein is CATSRTGAYEQYF.

The CDR3 nucleotides read TGTGCCAGCAGATTAACCGGGGCTTATCAAGAGACCCAGTACTTC. Translation gives CASRLTGAYQETQYF. The chain uses TRBV11-2 and TRBJ2-5, with D perhaps given as TRBD1 or TRBD2 (5 bases each). CDR1 SGHAT and CDR2 FQNNGV come from the germline V gene. Deletions cut 6 bases from V and 2 bases from J, with 16 bases between. The CDR3 runs 15 residues.

The chain couples TRBV20-1 to TRBJ2-5; 16 bases align to TRBD2. The length of the CDR3 is 16 residues. The germline V gene encodes CDR1 DFQATT and CDR2 SNEGSKA (reference sequence). Germline trimming cut 5 bases from V and 7 bases from J; bases unmatched to any gene: 10. The CDR3 spells CSARGLAGGGRGTQYF. CDR3 DNA sequence: TGCAGTGCTCGGGGACTAGCGGGAGGGGGGCGAGGGACCCAGTACTTC.

This clonotype has a count of ten or more. The rearrangement uses TRBV2 and TRBJ2-7; D not resolved. The germline gives CDR1 SNHLY, CDR2 FYNNEI. CDR3 length equals 13 residues. The V end lost 6 bases, the J end lost 6 bases, and 15 bases lay between the germline ends. CDR3 protein: CASSAERVREQYF. The CDR3 coding sequence is TGTGCCAGCAGCGCGGAGAGAGTCCGCGAGCAGTACTTC. The whole variable domain, filled in from reference TRBV2 and TRBJ2-7, reads EPEVTQTPSHQVTQMGQEVILRCVPISNHLYFYWYRQILGQKVEFLVSFYNNEISEKSEIFDDQFSVERPDGSNFTLKIRSTKLEDSAMYFCASSAERVREQYFGPGTRLTVT.

The chain recombines TRBV6-5 with TRBJ2-3; TRBD2 might be the D (7 bases). CDR1 is MNHEY and CDR2 is SVGAGI in the germline V gene. Trimming took 0 bases from V and 5 from J, leaving 15 bases between them. CDR3 length: 16 residues. The CDR3 nucleotides are TGTGCCAGCAGTTACTCAGGAGGGGGGGGAAGAGATACGCAGTATTTT. This translates into CASSYSGGGGRDTQYF.

The V call is TRBV3-1, the J call TRBJ2-3; D call uncertain. The CDR3 has 12 residues. The germline CDR1 and CDR2 sequences are LGHDT and YNNKEL (reference sequence). Trimming left V 4 bases short and J 7 bases short, with 9 bases between. This CDR3 reads CASSRDSNTQYF. CDR3 bases: TGTGCCAGCAGCCGTGACTCGAATACGCAGTATTTT.

The V and J genes are TRBV10-3 and TRBJ2-6, with 12 positions matching TRBD1. From germline, CDR1 is ENHRY and CDR2 SYGVKD. With 8 bases clipped from V and 4 bases from J, the junction kept 9 bases outside the gene matches. CDR3 size: 17 residues. CDR3 DNA: TGTGCCATCGAAGGGGGACAGGGGGCGGAAGGGGCCAACGTCCTGACTTTC. Translated: CAIEGGQGAEGANVLTF.